The count of the clone carrying this T cell receptor beta chain is one. These data come from a study of control samples from healthy donors and cancer patients. Clones were sequenced by immunoSEQ multiplex PCR, and TCRdb holds only the in-frame ones, with some missing. The table shows 150,000 or so clones, with 90% to 95% occurring only once. V lost 1 base and J lost 2, with 6 bases in between. This CDR3 is built from 13 residues. CDR1 is SGHAT and CDR2 is FQNNGV in the germline V gene. The sequence was obtained from a man between 18 and 35 years old in good health. Sequencing input: blood. This chain connects TRBV11-2 to TRBJ2-7; D unclear. CDR3 nucleotides: TGTGCCAGCAGCTTAGGGAGAGCCTACGAGCAGTACTTC. Its protein is CASSLGRAYEQYF.